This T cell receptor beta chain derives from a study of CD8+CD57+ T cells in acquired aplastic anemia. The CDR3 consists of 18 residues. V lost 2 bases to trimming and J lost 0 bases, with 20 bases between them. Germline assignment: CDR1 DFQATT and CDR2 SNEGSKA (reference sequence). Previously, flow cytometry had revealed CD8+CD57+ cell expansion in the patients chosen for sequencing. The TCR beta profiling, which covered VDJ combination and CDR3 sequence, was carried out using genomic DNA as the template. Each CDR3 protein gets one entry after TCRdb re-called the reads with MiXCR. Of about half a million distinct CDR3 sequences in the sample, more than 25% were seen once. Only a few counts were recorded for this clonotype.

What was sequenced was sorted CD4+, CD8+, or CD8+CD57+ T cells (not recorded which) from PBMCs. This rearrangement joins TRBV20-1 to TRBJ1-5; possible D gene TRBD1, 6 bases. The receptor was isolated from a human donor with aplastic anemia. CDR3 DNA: TGCAGTGCTAGACCGGGGGCGGGGGGGATTTATAGCAATCAGCCCCAGCATTTT. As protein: CSARPGAGGIYSNQPQHF.